Listed below are T cell receptor beta chains from one sample, sequenced in a study. TCRdb redid the calling of the RT-PCR reads with MiXCR, one entry per CDR3 protein. Among approximately 720,000 distinct CDR3 sequences listed, 12% to 15% were seen once. Source material: memory CD4+ T cells from blood. These receptors originate from a female donor in good health, serving as a healthy control. The conserved cysteine and the conserved F or W are not part of the CDR3 here.

v_call cdr3_aa
TRBV3-1 ASSQSLELF
TRBV10-2 ASKVTSGTYEQY
TRBV19 ASSEMFFTDTQY
TRBV4-2 ASSHGTGKNGYT
TRBV4-1 ASSQGYSPLH
TRBV3-1 ASSLVGAGGGDTQY
TRBV6-5 ASSEGLALPETQY
TRBV4-2 ASSQEGRGTGELF
TRBV4-2 ASSQSRGTGTGELF
TRBV6-1 ASIEERDYNYGYT
TRBV28 ASSSGDRGARD
TRBV9 ASSLTGVFGYT
TRBV25-1 ASSWSVSGANVLT
TRBV6-1 ASSERGVDEAF
TRBV7-3 ASSPTGLEEKLF
TRBV7-2 ASSRAGAHSYEQY
TRBV25-1 ASSEAPPAGELF
TRBV10-3 AISEPSGRITANTGELF
TRBV27 ASRTQGISNQPQH
TRBV6-5 ASSYSVQGLHTGELF
TRBV20-1 SAGQGVNNSPLH
TRBV4-3 ASSQDDRGGPYGYT
TRBV5-1 ASSLLVQETQY
TRBV20-1 SAWTGKVNQPQH
TRBV7-2 ASSPPHRAGGYT
TRBV5-6 ASSLMGQGRTGELF
TRBV20-1 SASRDGQGGNEQY
TRBV6-5 ASIAGGGDTQY
TRBV4-2 ASSSRTSGSYNEQF
TRBV25-1 ASTGLSDSSYNEQF
TRBV5-1 ASSIAIAASSEQY
TRBV12-3/TRBV12-4 ASKQRLAGPYEQY
TRBV10-3 AIAREPRGYEQY
TRBV27 ASSPSLGGGSTEAF
TRBV20-1 SARDHGRTGVTERTF
TRBV5-1 ASSQLDRGQETQY
TRBV7-3 ASSAQGGDSPLH
TRBV7-7 ASSDTVGRDSLV
TRBV12-3/TRBV12-4 ASNTRGFYGYT
TRBV6-2/TRBV6-3 ASRTIAASRTNGYT
TRBV7-2 ASSLVKGGYQPQH
TRBV5-6 ASSATGVSNQPQH